This T cell receptor (beta chain) originates from a study of blood T cells in healthy people across ages. About the study: With template switching, about one barcoded beta molecule was captured per two T cells.

Points on this clonotype: Its target is not known.

Combining a sample-barcoded 5' primer with a J-beta primer mix, a second PCR ran for 7 to 11 cycles. Each cDNA molecule carried a tag from a template-switch adaptor that contained 12 random nucleotides. Each CDR3 protein is one row after TCRdb ran MiXCR on the 5' RACE reads. The table includes more than 800,000 distinct CDR3 sequences, roughly 45% detected once. Total RNA extracted from each sample amounted to at least 6 micrograms. The ends were cut back, 2 bases at V and 0 bases at J, with 9 bases in the middle. This CDR3 has 15 residues. Germline values: CDR1 ENHRY, CDR2 SYGVKD. Whole-study findings and limits: CMV infection status of these donors was not known.

V and J are TRBV10-3 and TRBJ2-3; D not resolved. Material for sequencing was blood. The TCR comes from a woman aged 60-70 years in good health. CDR3 in amino acids: CAISEGATSTDTQYF. The CDR3 coding sequence is TGTGCCATCAGTGAGGGAGCGACTAGCACAGATACGCAGTATTTT.